Each of the 15 T cell receptor beta chains below was sequenced from the same sample in a study of blood T cell repertoires in COVID-19 (TCRdb year 2020). Library method: the immunoSEQ multiplex PCR assay. TCRdb's version of the immuneACCESS table is confined to in-frame rearrangements and falls short of the full clone set. An unresolved V gene accounts for under half of the shortfall where checked; the remainder is of unknown origin. The sample records about 430,000 clones, approximately 90% of which are singletons. The ten largest clones capture roughly 1.4% of the sample. The source material was PBMCs or T cells enriched from blood (not recorded which). These TCRs come from a woman aged 18-30 years who had been exposed to COVID-19.

Points on this clone: The same CDR3 arises from other DNA sequences in this sample as well. The chain uses TRBV29-1 and TRBJ2-2, with 9 bases that match TRBD2. J lost 2 bases, V lost 5 bases, and 3 bases had no gene match. The V gene's germline CDR1 is SQVTM and CDR2 ANQGSEA. This CDR3 region has 14 residues. CDR3 region: CSVLAGANTGELFF. The CDR3 nucleotides are TGCAGCGTTTTAGCGGGGGCAAACACCGGGGAGCTGTTTTTT.

The genes are TRBV30 and TRBJ2-7; 8 bases align to TRBD1. Looked up from germline, CDR1 is GTSNPN and CDR2 is SVGIG (reference sequence). With 2 bases clipped from V and 3 bases from J, the junction kept 3 bases outside the gene matches. The CDR3 has 13 amino acids. The CDR3 nucleotides read TGTGCCTGGAGTCTACAGGGGGGCTACGAGCAGTACTTC. It yields the protein CAWSLQGGYEQYF.

CDR3 sequence: CASTTGSLNTEAFF. CDR3 nucleotide sequence: TGTGCCAGCACCACAGGTAGCCTGAACACTGAAGCTTTCTTT. The V gene is TRBV25-1, the J gene TRBJ1-1, with a weak D call TRBD1 (5 bases). There are 14 residues in the CDR3. Trimming cost V 7 bases and J 0 bases, with 12 bases left between them. Germline V gives CDR1 MGHDK, CDR2 SYGVNS.

The CDR3 DNA is TGTGCCAGCAGCAAAGAGTTAGGGCGGAGGGCGGATACGCAGTATTTT. This encodes CASSKELGRRADTQYF. V gene TRBV21-1 combines with J gene TRBJ2-3; the D call in the table, TRBD2, was not verified against the DNA. TRBV21-1 is given as a pseudogene. CDR3 length: 16 amino acids.

This chain joins TRBV3-1 (or the pseudogene TRBV3-2) and TRBJ1-1; 8 positions agree with TRBD1. The CDR3 sequence is 12 residues long. Trimming removed 1 base from V and 9 bases from J; junction bases left unmatched: 1. The germline V gene encodes CDR1 LGHDT and CDR2 YNNKEL (reference sequence). The CDR3 protein is CASSQGTGKAFF. CDR3 bases: TGTGCCAGCAGCCAAGGGACAGGGAAAGCTTTCTTT.

The rearrangement joins TRBV4-1 to TRBJ1-1, with TRBD1 matching 10 bases. Germline-derived CDR1 and CDR2 are MGHRA and YSYEKL. The J segment lost 6 bases and the V segment lost 5 bases, leaving 9 bases of the junction unmatched. This CDR3 region has 15 residues. The CDR3 loop is CASSEQPGQGSEAFF. Written as DNA, the CDR3 is TGCGCCAGCAGCGAACAGCCGGGACAGGGGTCTGAAGCTTTCTTT.

The table lists this clone with a count of one. Other DNA sequences in this sample translate to the same CDR3. The V call is TRBV24-1, the J call TRBJ1-5; 7 bases line up with TRBD1. V shed 4 bases, J shed 4 bases, and the junction held 3 bases outside the gene matches. Per the germline V gene, CDR1 is KGHDR and CDR2 is SFDVKD. CDR3 length: 14 amino acids. The CDR3 DNA reads as TGTGCCACCAGTGACCCGACAGGGAATCAGCCCCAGCATTTT. As protein: CATSDPTGNQPQHF.

V gene TRBV5-4 combines with J gene TRBJ2-7; tentatively, D is TRBD1 (5 bases). Trimming cost V 2 bases and J 0 bases, with 9 bases left between them. The CDR3 length is 14 residues. The germline CDR1 and CDR2 sequences are SGHNT and YYREEE (reference sequence). The CDR3 protein is CASSLSRDSYEQYF. The CDR3, as DNA: TGTGCCAGCAGCTTATCCAGGGACTCCTACGAGCAGTACTTC.

This clone was recorded once. The chain is built from TRBV30 and TRBJ2-1; D might be TRBD2 (6 bases). Trimming took 2 bases from V and 1 from J, leaving 12 bases between them. Germline values: CDR1 GTSNPN, CDR2 SVGIG (reference sequence). CDR3 length: 15 residues. CDR3 protein: CAWSWRGLSYNEQFF. The CDR3 coding sequence is TGTGCCTGGAGTTGGCGGGGCCTATCCTACAATGAGCAGTTCTTC.

The rearrangement joins TRBV10-1 to TRBJ2-1; no reliable D call. The V gene's germline CDR1 is WNHNN and CDR2 SYGVQD (reference sequence). Trimming pared 6 bases from V and 7 bases from J, leaving 22 bases between. The CDR3 covers 16 residues. CDR3 protein: CASRGEARGSINEQFF. The CDR3, as DNA: TGCGCCAGCAGGGGTGAGGCCCGCGGATCCATTAATGAGCAGTTCTTC.

This clone was found once. The rearrangement uses TRBV13 and TRBJ2-1; TRBD1 aligns across 8 bases. Germline V gene lookup returns CDR1 PRHDT and CDR2 FYEKMQ (reference sequence). This CDR3 contains 15 residues. J was trimmed by 4 bases and V by 5 bases; bases with no gene match: 7. The CDR3 nucleotides read TGTGCCAGCAGCCCGGACAGGGCAAATTACAATGAGCAGTTCTTC. Protein product: CASSPDRANYNEQFF.

The rearrangement uses TRBV7-2 and TRBJ2-7, with D hard to call. The CDR3 runs to 14 residues. Germline V gene sequence: CDR1 SGHTA, CDR2 FQGNSA. V lost 3 bases and J lost 2, with 11 bases in between. The CDR3 sequence: CASSLFDTTYEQYF. CDR3 DNA sequence: TGTGCCAGCAGCTTGTTTGACACCACCTACGAGCAGTACTTC. The entire variable domain, with the rest obtained from reference TRBV7-2 and TRBJ2-7, is as follows: GAGVSQSPSNKVTEKGKDVELRCDPISGHTALYWYRQSLGQGLEFLIYFQGNSAPDKSGLPSDRFSAERTGGSVSTLTIQRTQQEDSAVYLCASSLFDTTYEQYFGPGTRLTVT.

This chain joins TRBV14 and TRBJ1-4; D is possibly TRBD1 (6 bases). Looked up from germline, CDR1 is SGHDN and CDR2 is FVKESK. The CDR3 has 15 residues. V was cut by 3 bases and J by 1 base, with 9 bases left in between. CDR3 sequence: CASSHLQGTNEKLFF. The CDR3 bases are TGTGCCAGCAGCCACCTACAGGGAACTAATGAAAAACTGTTTTTT. Full variable domain (remainder filled in from reference TRBV14 and TRBJ1-4): EAGVTQFPSHSVIEKGQTVTLRCDPISGHDNLYWYRRVMGKEIKFLLHFVKESKQDESGMPNNRFLAERTGGTYSTLKVQPAELEDSGVYFCASSHLQGTNEKLFFGSGTQLSVL.

This clone was detected only once. The CDR3 nucleotides read TGCAGTGCAAGTGACCGACAGGGAAGAGTCTACGAGCAGTACTTC. Encoded protein: CSASDRQGRVYEQYF. The chain carries TRBV20-1 and TRBJ2-7; 7 nucleotides agree with TRBD1. The CDR3 spans 15 residues. Per germline, CDR1 DFQATT and CDR2 SNEGSKA (reference sequence). The trim removed 6 bases at V and 3 bases at J, leaving 14 bases unmatched.

The J gene is TRBJ2-1, the V gene TRBV4-3; the D gene is possibly TRBD1 (5 bases). This CDR3 has 13 residues. Trimming took 0 bases from V and 9 from J, leaving 9 bases between them. Germline V gene data show CDR1 as LGHNA and CDR2 as YSLEER. The CDR3 coding sequence is TGCGCCAGCAGCCAAGATCAGGGCATTGAGCAGTTCTTC. Protein product: CASSQDQGIEQFF.